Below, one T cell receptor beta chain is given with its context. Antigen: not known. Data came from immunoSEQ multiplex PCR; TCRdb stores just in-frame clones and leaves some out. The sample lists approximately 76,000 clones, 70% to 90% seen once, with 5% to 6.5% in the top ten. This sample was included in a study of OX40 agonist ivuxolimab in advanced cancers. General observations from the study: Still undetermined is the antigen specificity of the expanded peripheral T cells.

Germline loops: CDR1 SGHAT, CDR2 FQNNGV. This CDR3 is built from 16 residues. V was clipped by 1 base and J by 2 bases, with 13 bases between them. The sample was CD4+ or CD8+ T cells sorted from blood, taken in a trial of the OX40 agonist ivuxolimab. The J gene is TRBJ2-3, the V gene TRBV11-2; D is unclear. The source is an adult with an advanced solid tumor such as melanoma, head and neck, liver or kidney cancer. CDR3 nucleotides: TGTGCCAGCAGCTTAGGGGCCGGGCCACCCACAGATACGCAGTATTTT. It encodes CASSLGAGPPTDTQYF.